The T cell receptor (beta chain) under discussion was sequenced for a study of cytomegalovirus exposure and HLA in healthy donors. Study as a whole: Previous work identified 95 million to 120 million unique TCR beta sequences from approximately 190 million T cells.

PCR used 60 Vbeta primers and 13 Jbeta primers. Sequencing used immunoSEQ multiplex PCR; TCRdb keeps in-frame clones, though not all of them. In the table there are around 150,000 clones, roughly 80% of which are singletons. This clone was seen a single time. V lost 2 bases to trimming and J lost 0 bases, with 9 bases between them. This CDR3 has 15 amino acids. From germline, CDR1 is SGHRS and CDR2 YFSETQ. The sequence was collected from a man between 25 and 39 years old in good health and CMV-seropositive. The sample was PBMCs. This sequence joins TRBV5-1 and TRBJ2-1; D not resolved. This CDR3 is CASSLMASSYNEQFF. CDR3 in DNA: TGCGCCAGCAGCTTAATGGCAAGCTCCTACAATGAGCAGTTCTTC.